This section outlines one T cell receptor (beta chain) sequence together with its context. Its antigen is currently unknown. Assay used: immunoSEQ multiplex PCR; TCRdb lists only in-frame clones, some missing. Found here are tens of thousands of clones, 89% of them singletons; the top ten hold 2% to 3%. This entry belongs to a study of T cell responses to AZD1222 COVID-19 vaccine. Study-wide results and caveats: The sample set comprised mostly white British donors with more females, and clonal diversity was possibly underestimated.

Germline V gives CDR1 LNHDA, CDR2 SQIVND (reference sequence). The CDR3 is 13 residues long. The V end was cut by 7 bases, the J end by 7 bases, with 11 bases between. This specimen consisted of peripheral blood, obtained on day 0 of AZD1222 vaccination. The receptor's source is an adult in good health. The chain joins TRBV19 to TRBJ1-6; D unclear. CDR3 nucleotide sequence: TGTGCCAGTAATCTTTTGGGAAATTCACCCCTCCACTTT. Translated, it gives CASNLLGNSPLHF.